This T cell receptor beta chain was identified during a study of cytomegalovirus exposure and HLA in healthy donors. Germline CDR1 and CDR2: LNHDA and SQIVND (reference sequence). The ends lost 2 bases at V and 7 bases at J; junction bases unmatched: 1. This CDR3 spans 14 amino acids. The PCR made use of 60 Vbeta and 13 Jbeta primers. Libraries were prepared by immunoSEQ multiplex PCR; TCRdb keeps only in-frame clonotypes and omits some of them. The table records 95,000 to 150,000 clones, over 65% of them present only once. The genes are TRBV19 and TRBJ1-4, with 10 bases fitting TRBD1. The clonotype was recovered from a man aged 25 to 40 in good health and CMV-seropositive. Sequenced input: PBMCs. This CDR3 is CASSIWTGGEKLFF. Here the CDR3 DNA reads TGTGCCAGTAGTATATGGACAGGGGGTGAAAAACTGTTTTTT.